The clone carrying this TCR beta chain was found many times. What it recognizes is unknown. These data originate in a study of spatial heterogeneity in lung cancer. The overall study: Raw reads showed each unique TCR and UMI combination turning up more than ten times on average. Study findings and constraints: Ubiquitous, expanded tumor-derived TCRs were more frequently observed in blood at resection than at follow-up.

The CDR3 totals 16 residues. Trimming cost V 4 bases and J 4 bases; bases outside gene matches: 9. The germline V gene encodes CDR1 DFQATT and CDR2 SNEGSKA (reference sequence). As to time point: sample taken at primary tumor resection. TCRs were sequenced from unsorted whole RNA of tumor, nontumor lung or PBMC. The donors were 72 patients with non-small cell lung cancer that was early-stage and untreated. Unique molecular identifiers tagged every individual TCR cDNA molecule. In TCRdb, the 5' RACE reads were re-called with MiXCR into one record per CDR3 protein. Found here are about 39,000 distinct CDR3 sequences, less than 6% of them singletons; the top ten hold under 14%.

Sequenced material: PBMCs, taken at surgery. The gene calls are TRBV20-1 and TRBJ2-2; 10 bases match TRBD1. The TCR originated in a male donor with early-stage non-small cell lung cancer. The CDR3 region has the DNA TGCAGTGCTACACCCCGGGACAGGGGCTTCACCGGGGAGCTGTTTTTT. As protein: CSATPRDRGFTGELFF.